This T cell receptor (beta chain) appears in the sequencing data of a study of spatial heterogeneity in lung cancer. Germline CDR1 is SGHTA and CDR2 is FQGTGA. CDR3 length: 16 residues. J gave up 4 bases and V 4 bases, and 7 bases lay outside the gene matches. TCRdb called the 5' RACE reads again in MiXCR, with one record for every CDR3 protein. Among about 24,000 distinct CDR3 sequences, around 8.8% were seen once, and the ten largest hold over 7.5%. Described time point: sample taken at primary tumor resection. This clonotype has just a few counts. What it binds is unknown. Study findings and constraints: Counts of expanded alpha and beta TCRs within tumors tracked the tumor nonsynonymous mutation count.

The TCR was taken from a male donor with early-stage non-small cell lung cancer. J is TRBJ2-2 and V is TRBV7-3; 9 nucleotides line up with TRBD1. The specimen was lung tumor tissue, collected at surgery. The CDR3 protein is CASSSAGTGSTGELFF. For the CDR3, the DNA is TGTGCCAGCAGCTCCGCCGGGACAGGGAGCACCGGGGAGCTGTTTTTT.